The 31 T cell receptor beta chains listed next were all sequenced from one sample in a study of T cell responses to AZD1222 COVID-19 vaccine. The method was immunoSEQ multiplex PCR; TCRdb's version includes in-frame clones alone and lacks a portion of them. This table has 130,000 to 150,000 clones, 85% to 95% appearing once. The material was peripheral blood, obtained after recovery from COVID-19. The receptor set was obtained from an adult who had recovered from COVID-19.

This rearrangement joins TRBV5-6 to TRBJ1-1, with TRBD1 matching 7 bases. V gave up 3 bases and J gave up 1 base; unmatched junction bases: 3. Germline CDR1 is SGHDT and CDR2 is YYEEEE. The CDR3 runs 14 residues. CDR3 DNA: TGTGCCAGCAGCTCGACAGGGAAGAACACTGAAGCTTTCTTT. It translates to CASSSTGKNTEAFF.

The genes are TRBV4-2 and TRBJ2-1; the D is unclear. The ends were cut back, 1 base at V and 13 bases at J, with 8 bases in the middle. The CDR3 totals 11 residues. The germline V gene has CDR1 LGHNA and CDR2 YNFKEQ. CDR3 DNA sequence: TGTGCCAGCAGCCAAGCCCTGAAACAGTTCTTC. It codes for CASSQALKQFF.

This chain links TRBV6-6 with TRBJ1-1; perhaps TRBD1 as D (5 bases). This CDR3 spans 16 amino acids. V lost 10 bases and J 0 bases, leaving 21 bases between the germline ends. Germline CDR1 MNHNY, CDR2 SVGAGI (reference sequence). The CDR3, as DNA: TGTGCCACGTTTAGGAACCCACAGGCTATGAACACTGAAGCTTTCTTT. This encodes CATFRNPQAMNTEAFF.

The chain recombines TRBV9 with TRBJ2-3; D is tentatively TRBD1 or TRBD2 (5 bases each). Germline V gene data show CDR1 as SGDLS and CDR2 as YYNGEE. Trimming cost V 7 bases and J 3 bases, with 15 bases left between them. The CDR3 loop spans 14 amino acids. CDR3 coding DNA: TGTGCCAGCGGGCAGGGAGTCATTACAGATACGCAGTATTTT. This encodes CASGQGVITDTQYF.

V usage is TRBV6-5 and J usage is TRBJ1-2; D unresolved. The CDR3 covers 16 residues. Germline-derived CDR1 and CDR2 are MNHEY and SVGAGI. V was pared by 1 base and J by 4 bases, with 16 bases between. In DNA form, the CDR3 reads TGTGCCAGCAGTTACTTCGGCTCCCCGAGGCCCTATGGCTACACCTTC. Its protein product is CASSYFGSPRPYGYTF.

In this sample, this clone turned up once. The gene calls are TRBV2 and TRBJ1-2; TRBD1 matches at 10 bases. This CDR3 has 15 residues. V lost 8 bases to trimming and J lost 4 bases; unmatched junction nucleotides: 10. CDR1 is SNHLY, CDR2 FYNNEI, per germline. CDR3 bases: TGTGCCAGCCAGACGGGACAGGGGAGGCTCTATGGCTACACCTTC. Protein sequence: CASQTGQGRLYGYTF. Looking up the rest from reference TRBV2 and TRBJ1-2 gives the full variable domain: EPEVTQTPSHQVTQMGQEVILRCVPISNHLYFYWYRQILGQKVEFLVSFYNNEISEKSEIFDDQFSVERPDGSNFTLKIRSTKLEDSAMYFCASQTGQGRLYGYTFGSGTRLTVV.

This clone appeared a single time. The chain is built from TRBV21-1 and TRBJ2-7; the table's D call, TRBD1, was not checked against the DNA. TRBV21-1 is assigned pseudogene status. The CDR3 has 14 amino acids. The CDR3 sequence is CANRNRGSSYEQYF. CDR3 bases: TGTGCCAACCGAAACAGGGGGAGCTCCTACGAGCAGTACTTC.

In this sample, this clone turned up once. The chain combines TRBV4-1 with TRBJ2-7; D remains ambiguous. V lost 3 bases, J lost 2 bases, and 14 bases lay in between. CDR3 size: 15 residues. Per the germline V gene, CDR1 is MGHRA and CDR2 is YSYEKL. This CDR3 reads CASSQFYFLAYEQYF. CDR3 nucleotide sequence: TGCGCCAGCAGCCAGTTCTACTTCTTGGCCTACGAGCAGTACTTC.

Written as DNA, the CDR3 is TGCGCCAGCAGCGGACAGGGCTACGAGCAGTACTTC. Translated: CASSGQGYEQYF. The J gene is TRBJ2-7, the V gene TRBV5-1; 8 bases are shared with TRBD1. Germline V gives CDR1 SGHRS, CDR2 YFSETQ. The CDR3 extends over 12 amino acids. V was clipped by 4 bases and J by 3 bases; unmatched bases: 0.

The CDR3 bases are TGTGCCTGGAGTGAGGAGGATACGCAGTATTTT. This codes for CAWSEEDTQYF. The chain uses TRBV30 and TRBJ2-3, with unresolved D. V lost 1 base and J lost 6, with 5 bases in between. The CDR3 totals 11 residues. The germline V gene has CDR1 GTSNPN and CDR2 SVGIG (reference sequence).

Only one count was recorded for this clone. The chain is built from TRBV5-4 and TRBJ2-1; 7 bases are a match to TRBD1. The CDR3 is 14 amino acids. The ends lost 4 bases at V and 1 base at J; junction bases unmatched: 2. Looked up from germline, CDR1 is SGHNT and CDR2 is YYREEE (reference sequence). The CDR3 DNA sequence: TGTGCCAGCAGCGCCAGGGGGTCCTACAATGAGCAGTTCTTC. Its translation is CASSARGSYNEQFF.

The chain recombines TRBV27 with TRBJ2-3; possible D gene TRBD1, 5 bases. The germline CDR1 and CDR2 sequences are MNHEY and SMNVEV (reference sequence). V lost 3 bases, J lost 4 bases, and 17 bases lay in between. This CDR3 is 16 amino acids long. The CDR3 spells CASSLGPHSGADTQYF. CDR3 bases: TGTGCCAGCAGTTTGGGGCCACACAGTGGAGCAGATACGCAGTATTTT.

The gene calls are TRBV28 and TRBJ2-2; D is possibly TRBD1 (5 bases). Germline-derived CDR1 and CDR2 are MDHEN and SYDVKM. V lost 3 bases and J lost 5, with 7 bases in between. This CDR3 has 13 amino acids. The CDR3 protein is CASSFRQTGELFF. For the CDR3, the DNA is TGTGCCAGCAGTTTCCGACAGACCGGGGAGCTGTTTTTT.

The J gene is TRBJ1-5, the V gene TRBV21-1. TRBV21-1 is shown as a pseudogene. There are 13 residues in the CDR3. This CDR3 reads CASRSPSNQPQHF. In nucleotides, the CDR3 is TGTGCCAGCAGGAGCCCCTCCAATCAGCCCCAGCATTTT.

This chain joins TRBV7-9 and TRBJ2-3, with D possibly matching TRBD2 (5 bases). Deletions cut 3 bases from V and 4 bases from J, with 14 bases between. There are 15 residues in the CDR3. Per germline, CDR1 SEHNR and CDR2 FQNEAQ (reference sequence). The DNA of the CDR3 is TGTGCCAGCAGCTTGACCTCAGGAGGCGCAGATACGCAGTATTTT. Translating it yields CASSLTSGGADTQYF.

The rearrangement joins TRBV2 to TRBJ2-2; D call uncertain. The V end lost 6 bases, the J end lost 4 bases, and 12 bases lay between the germline ends. The CDR3 runs to 14 residues. The germline V gene has CDR1 SNHLY and CDR2 FYNNEI. DNA of the CDR3: TGTGCCAGCAGCGAACTTACTTCCACCGGGGAGCTGTTTTTT. Protein sequence: CASSELTSTGELFF.

V and J are TRBV28 and TRBJ1-6; a possible D gene is TRBD1 (5 bases). Germline values: CDR1 MDHEN, CDR2 SYDVKM. Deletions cut 3 bases from V and 5 bases from J, with 11 bases between. The CDR3 covers 15 residues. This CDR3 reads CASSLSQGDNSPLHF. CDR3 nucleotide sequence: TGTGCCAGCAGTTTGTCCCAGGGCGATAATTCACCCCTCCACTTT.

In its sample, this clone was seen a few times. The V and J genes are TRBV5-4 and TRBJ1-6, with D hard to call. Trimming took off 0 bases at V and 6 bases at J, with 7 bases between the two ends. Germline V gene sequence: CDR1 SGHNT, CDR2 YYREEE (reference sequence). The CDR3 contains 14 residues. DNA of the CDR3: TGTGCCAGCAGCTTGGACAGCGGTAATTCACCCCTCCACTTT. Translating it yields CASSLDSGNSPLHF.

The rearrangement joins TRBV10-3 to TRBJ1-2, with 9 bases fitting TRBD1. This CDR3 is built from 14 residues. The germline CDR1 and CDR2 sequences are ENHRY and SYGVKD. J lost 5 bases, V lost 4 bases, and 5 bases had no gene match. The CDR3 loop reads CAISGDRVDYGYTF. The CDR3 nucleotides read TGTGCCATCAGTGGGGACAGGGTCGATTATGGCTACACCTTC.

As DNA, the CDR3 is TGCGCCAGCAGCTCGGGGACCTCGGCAGGAAACACCATATATTTT. As protein: CASSSGTSAGNTIYF. The chain carries TRBV5-1 and TRBJ1-3; possibly TRBD1 for D (5 bases). The CDR3 is 15 amino acids. From germline, CDR1 is SGHRS and CDR2 YFSETQ. The V end lost 3 bases, the J end lost 4 bases, and 14 bases lay between the germline ends.

In regard to this clone: One junction end disagrees with the germline gene, perhaps due to a read error. The chain joins TRBV10-3 to TRBJ2-7, with D possibly being TRBD1 (6 bases). This CDR3 region has 13 residues. Germline loops: CDR1 ENHRY, CDR2 SYGVKD. CDR3 residues: CAIREQPGAAEHF. CDR3 bases: TGTGCCATCAGGGAACAACCAGGGGCCGCAGAGCACTTC.

The rearrangement joins TRBV7-9 to TRBJ2-3; D may match TRBD1 or TRBD2 (6 bases each). The CDR3 extends over 14 amino acids. Germline CDR1 is SEHNR and CDR2 is FQNEAQ (reference sequence). With 1 base removed from V and 4 bases from J, the gap between germline ends came to 9 bases. In DNA form, the CDR3 reads TGTGCCAGCAGCTTAGTCGGGGGCCCAGATACGCAGTATTTT. Residues: CASSLVGGPDTQYF.

This clone was recorded only once. The chain uses TRBV19 and TRBJ1-5, with D maybe TRBD1 (6 bases). Trimming left V 4 bases short and J 3 bases short, with 19 bases between. This CDR3 contains 17 residues. CDR1 is LNHDA, CDR2 SQIVND, per germline (reference sequence). CDR3 protein: CASSKLQGQGANQPQHF. The CDR3 DNA reads as TGTGCCAGTAGTAAGCTACAGGGACAAGGGGCCAATCAGCCCCAGCATTTT.

This clone was seen a few times. In DNA, the CDR3 is TGTGCCAGCAGCAGCCGGGACAGAGCCTCCCTTCTATCCAAAAACATTCAGTACTTC. Translated, it gives CASSSRDRASLLSKNIQYF. The chain carries TRBV9 and TRBJ2-4; 7 bases agree with TRBD1. V shed 4 bases and J 2 bases; nucleotides not matched to a gene: 18. Looked up from germline, CDR1 is SGDLS and CDR2 is YYNGEE. The CDR3 has 19 residues.

The chain has TRBV5-1 and TRBJ2-2; 8 positions agree with TRBD2. There are 16 residues in the CDR3. V shed 0 bases and J 3 bases; nucleotides not matched to a gene: 4. Per germline, CDR1 SGHRS and CDR2 YFSETQ. CDR3 nucleotide sequence: TGCGCCAGCAGCTTGGAGGCGGGGGGTCACACCGGGGAGCTGTTTTTT. It yields the protein CASSLEAGGHTGELFF.

The V and J genes are TRBV11-3 and TRBJ2-2; D possibly corresponds to TRBD2 (6 bases). CDR1 and CDR2 (germline): SGHNT, YENEEA. The CDR3 is 17 amino acids. V shed 0 bases and J shed 1 base, with 12 bases lying between them. The CDR3 DNA sequence: TGTGCCAGCAGCTTAGATGCAGGTAGCGGGAACACCGGGGAGCTGTTTTTT. It yields the protein CASSLDAGSGNTGELFF.

V gene TRBV5-6 combines with J gene TRBJ2-7, with 9 bases identical to TRBD1. V lost 2 bases, J lost 6 bases, and 12 bases stayed unmatched. CDR1 and CDR2 from the germline V gene are SGHDT and YYEEEE. The CDR3 length is 16 residues. The CDR3 protein is CASSFASTGTGTEQYF. CDR3 bases: TGTGCCAGCAGCTTTGCGTCCACCGGGACAGGGACCGAGCAGTACTTC.

The chain uses TRBV14 and TRBJ1-2; D gene ambiguous. The V gene lost 5 bases and the J gene lost 5 bases, with 12 bases spanning the gap. Germline V gene sequence: CDR1 SGHDN, CDR2 FVKESK. CDR3 length: 13 residues. CDR3 DNA: TGTGCCAGCAGCTCAAGGCCCGTTTATGGCTACACCTTC. It yields the protein CASSSRPVYGYTF.

This rearrangement joins TRBV7-9 to TRBJ1-5, with D uncertain. The CDR3 totals 14 residues. CDR1 is SEHNR, CDR2 FQNEAQ, per germline (reference sequence). V was shortened by 0 bases and J by 2 bases, with 5 bases between the two germline ends. This chain's CDR3 is CASSLAGRNQPQHF. The DNA of the CDR3 is TGTGCCAGCAGCTTAGCAGGGCGCAATCAGCCCCAGCATTTT.

The genes are TRBV10-3 and TRBJ2-7; D unresolved. The V end was cut by 3 bases, the J end by 4 bases, with 4 bases between. The germline V gene encodes CDR1 ENHRY and CDR2 SYGVKD. The CDR3 consists of 11 residues. CDR3: CAISDAYEQYF. Here the CDR3 DNA reads TGTGCCATCAGTGATGCATACGAGCAGTACTTC.

The V gene is TRBV10-3, the J gene TRBJ2-2; D might be TRBD1 (6 bases). The CDR3 extends over 13 amino acids. V lost 10 bases to trimming and J lost 7 bases, with 16 bases between them. CDR1 ENHRY and CDR2 SYGVKD come from the germline V gene. The DNA of the CDR3 is TGTGCCAGCCGGACAGAGAAGGTCGGGGAGCTGTTTTTT. It encodes CASRTEKVGELFF.